This T cell receptor beta chain was sequenced during a study of shared clonotypes between healthy human individuals (TCRdb year 2020). Study-wide context: The cohort comprised a couple of women and three men aged 18 to 49 years. For each donor, three plates each were used for CD4 naive and CD4 memory, two plates were used for CD8 naive, and one plate was used for CD8 memory. The study deeply sequenced blood TCR repertoires of about 5 healthy adults to estimate repertoire size and the extent of clonotype sharing between individuals. To increase sequencing depth and limit assay-specific biases, TCR repertoire library preparation and sequencing were carried out by different laboratories using diverse techniques. Between about 0.94 and 10 billion PBMCs per donor were obtained by leukapheresis. Study-wide conclusions, independent of this receptor: Estimated clonotype richness was generally larger for naive than for memory subsets. Rarefaction of sorted-subset datasets indicated incomplete sequencing despite the large sequencing depth. Pairwise subsampling led to the expectation that sequencing depth would affect the degree of clonotype sharing among donors. Only blood was sampled, and tissue TCR repertoires likely differ from those in blood. When a few donors were compared, the shared fraction of clonotypes was approximately 5% for naive CD4, around 3.6% for naive CD8, 2% to 2.5% for memory CD4, and 0.35% to 0.5% for memory CD8. Because the study included a small number of donors, the genetic and exposure-history diversity represented was limited. Compared with non-shared clonotypes, the clonotypes found in all four sorted-subset donors had higher generation probabilities.

As for this clone: The antigen this receptor binds is unknown. Nothing much larger sits one base from this clone, and base qualities are not available.

Using the deep immunoSEQ assay, TCR CDR3 regions were amplified from genomic DNA by multiplex PCR. For each cell subset, the extracted genomic DNA was distributed evenly across all wells of several immunoSEQ 96-well plates, and each plate served as one replicate. For sorted subsets, about 200 ng genomic DNA, equal to about 30,000 T cell genomes, was loaded into each replicate PCR. The purified libraries were quantified using a Qubit 3.0 fluorometer, sized with a Bioanalyzer 2100, and then quantified again using the KAPA Library Quantification kit. A separate single-read 150-cycle Illumina NextSeq 550 flow cell was used to sequence each immunoSEQ 96-well plate. As for the original processing: Because the immunoSEQ output held only junctional sequences and lacked quality scores, the filtering could not match the filtering applied to full-length reads. To assign V/J genes and CDR3, sequences were annotated using PyIR, a Python wrapper for IgBLAST v1.9, with IMGT germline references. Reads were filtered out if the reads had weak V/J assignments (E-value above 1e-6), no CDR3, stop codons, out-of-frame junctions, or ambiguous translated residues. V3J clonotypes were defined as sequences sharing the same inferred V gene, J gene, and CDR3 amino acid sequence. Percentage overlap between repertoires was computed as shared unique clonotypes divided by the size of the smaller repertoire. RTK rarefaction, the Chao1 estimator, and Recon v2.1 estimates of unobserved clonotypes were used to assess repertoire richness. Generation probabilities for all TCRbeta clonotypes obtained by the gDNA method from several donors were computed using OLGA. TCRdb mirrors the immuneACCESS table, restricted to in-frame sequences. Some clones are absent from its copies; in checked studies, under half trace to an unresolved V gene, and the reason for the others is unknown. V and J calls and clone size are given by that table; D and trimming were obtained from the DNA. This sample lists 1.5 million to 2.5 million clones; around 96% were detected once. Under 1.5% of the sample comes from the top ten.

V is reduced by 0 bases and J by 14 bases, leaving a spacing of 11 bases between them. Reading the germline V gene gives CDR1 WSHSY and CDR2 SAAADI. The cysteine opens and the phenylalanine closes a CDR3 of 12 amino acids. Only CDR3 DNA remains: 36 bases, in frame from the first base. CD8 naive samples consisted of CD45RO-negative cells that were positively selected for CCR7, yielding a CD45RA+CCR7+ population without TemRA cells. The donors were healthy, HIV-negative adults with no recently reported acute infections or vaccinations. All donors were Caucasian adults living in Nashville, Tennessee, USA. Blood was collected by leukapheresis, and PBMCs were isolated by Ficoll-Histopaque density gradient centrifugation and then cryopreserved in liquid nitrogen vapor phase. Purity and quantity of every magnetically sorted T cell population were checked by analytical flow cytometry. Genomic DNA was isolated from each sorted fraction and quantified by UV absorbance on a Nanodrop 2000c.

The rearrangement combines TRBV10-2 with TRBJ2-1; TRBD2 is a weak D gene call, 5 bases matching. This sequence originates from a man younger than 35 in good health. The sample taken for sequencing was naive CD8+ T cells sorted from blood. The cell subset or site label corresponds to: CD45RA+CCR7+. The nucleotide sequence reads as follows: TGCGCCAGCAGTGAGTCGAGGGATTTGGAGTTCTTC. Its protein is CASSESRDLEFF.